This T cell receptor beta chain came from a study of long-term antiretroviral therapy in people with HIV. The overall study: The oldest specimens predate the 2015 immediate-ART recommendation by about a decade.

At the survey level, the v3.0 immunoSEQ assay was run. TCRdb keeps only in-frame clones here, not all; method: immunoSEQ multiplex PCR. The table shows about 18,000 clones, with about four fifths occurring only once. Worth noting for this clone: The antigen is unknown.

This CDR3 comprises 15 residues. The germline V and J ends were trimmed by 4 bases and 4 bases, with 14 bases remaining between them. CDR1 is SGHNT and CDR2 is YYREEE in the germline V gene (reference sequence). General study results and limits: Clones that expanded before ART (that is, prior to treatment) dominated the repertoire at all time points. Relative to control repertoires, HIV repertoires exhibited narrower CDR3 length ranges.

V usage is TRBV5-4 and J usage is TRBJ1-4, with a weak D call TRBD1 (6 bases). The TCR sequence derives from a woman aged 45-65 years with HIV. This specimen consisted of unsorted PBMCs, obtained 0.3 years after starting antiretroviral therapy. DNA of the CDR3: TGTGCCAGCAGCCTGGGGGGGGGCCATAATGAAAAACTGTTTTTT. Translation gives CASSLGGGHNEKLFF.